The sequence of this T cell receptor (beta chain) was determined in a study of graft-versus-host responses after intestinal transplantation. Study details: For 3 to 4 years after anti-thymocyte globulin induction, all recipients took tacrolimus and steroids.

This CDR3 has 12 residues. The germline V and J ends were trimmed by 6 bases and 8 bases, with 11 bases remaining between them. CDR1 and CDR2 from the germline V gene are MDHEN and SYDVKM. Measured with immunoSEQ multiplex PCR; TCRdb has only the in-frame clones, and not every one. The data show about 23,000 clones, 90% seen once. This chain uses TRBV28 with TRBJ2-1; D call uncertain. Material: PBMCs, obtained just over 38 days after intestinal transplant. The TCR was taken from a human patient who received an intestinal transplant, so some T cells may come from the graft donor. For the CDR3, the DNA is TGTGCCAGCAGACCTGAGACTTATGAGCAGTTCTTC. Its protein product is CASRPETYEQFF.